This T cell receptor beta chain was identified in a study of blood T cell repertoires in COVID-19. The CDR3 runs to 15 residues. Germline lookup yields CDR1 LGHDT and CDR2 YNNKEL (reference sequence). V gave up 2 bases and J gave up 7 bases; unmatched junction bases: 7. Sequenced by immunoSEQ multiplex PCR; TCRdb stores in-frame clones only, minus some. The data contain about 49,000 clones, around 86% of them singletons. The sample was peripheral blood. The receptor comes from a woman of 80 years or more with COVID-19, enrolled during active disease. V gene TRBV3-1 (or the pseudogene TRBV3-2) combines with J gene TRBJ1-2; the match to TRBD1 covers 10 bases. DNA for the CDR3: TGTGCCAGCAGCCAAAAAGGAGGGGACAGGGGTGGCTACACCTTC. It translates to CASSQKGGDRGGYTF.